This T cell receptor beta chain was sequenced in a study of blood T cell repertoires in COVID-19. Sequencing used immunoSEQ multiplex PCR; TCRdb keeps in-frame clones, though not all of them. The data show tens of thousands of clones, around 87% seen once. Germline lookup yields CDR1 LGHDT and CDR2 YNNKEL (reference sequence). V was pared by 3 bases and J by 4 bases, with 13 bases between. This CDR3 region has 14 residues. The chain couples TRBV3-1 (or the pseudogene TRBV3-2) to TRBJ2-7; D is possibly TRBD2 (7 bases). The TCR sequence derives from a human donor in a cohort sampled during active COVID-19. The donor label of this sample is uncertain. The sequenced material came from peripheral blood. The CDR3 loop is CASSQSGGAYEQYF. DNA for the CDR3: TGTGCCAGCAGCCAGAGTGGGGGGGCTTACGAGCAGTACTTC.